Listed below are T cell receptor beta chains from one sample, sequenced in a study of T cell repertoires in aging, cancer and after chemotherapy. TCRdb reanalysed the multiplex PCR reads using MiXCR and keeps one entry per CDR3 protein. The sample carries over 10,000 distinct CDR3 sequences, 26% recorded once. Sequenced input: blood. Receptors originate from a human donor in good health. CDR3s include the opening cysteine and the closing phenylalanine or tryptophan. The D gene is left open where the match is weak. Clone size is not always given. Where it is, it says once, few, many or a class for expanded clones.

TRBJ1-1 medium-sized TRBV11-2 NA CASSSYFDSEAFF TGTGCCAGCAGCTCCTACTTCGATTCTGAAGCTTTCTTT
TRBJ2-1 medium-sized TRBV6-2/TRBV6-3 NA CASGTGGLNEQFF TGTGCCAGCGGAACGGGCGGGCTCAATGAGCAGTTCTTC
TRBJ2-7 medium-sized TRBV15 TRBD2 CATSRDSGGAYEQYF TGTGCCACCAGCAGAGATAGCGGGGGGGCCTACGAGCAGTACTTC
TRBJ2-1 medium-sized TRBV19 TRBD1 CASSIGRQGASNEQFF TGTGCCAGTAGTATAGGGCGACAGGGGGCGAGCAATGAGCAGTTCTTC
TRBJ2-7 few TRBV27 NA CASSPQPGRELLQYF TGTGCCAGCAGCCCACAGCCGGGACGGGAGCTTTTGCAGTACTTC
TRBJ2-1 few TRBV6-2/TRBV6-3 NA CAIKGQSYNEQFF TGTGCCATTAAGGGGCAATCCTACAATGAGCAGTTCTTC
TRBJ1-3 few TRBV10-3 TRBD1 CAISESLADRGRNTIYF TGTGCCATCAGTGAGTCCCTTGCGGACAGGGGGCGAAACACCATATATTTT
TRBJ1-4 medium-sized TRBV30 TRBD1 CAWTLGQPNEKLFF TGTGCCTGGACCCTGGGACAGCCAAATGAAAAACTGTTTTTT
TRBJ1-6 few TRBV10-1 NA CASSGGRFGSPLHF TGCGCCAGCAGCGGGGGTCGGTTTGGCTCACCCCTCCACTTT
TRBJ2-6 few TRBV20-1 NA CSARDWERGANVLTF TGCAGTGCTAGAGACTGGGAGAGGGGGGCCAACGTCCTGACTTTC
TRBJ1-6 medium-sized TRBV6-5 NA CASSSNVDSSYNSPLHF TGTGCCAGCAGTTCTAACGTCGACAGCTCCTATAATTCACCCCTCCACTTT
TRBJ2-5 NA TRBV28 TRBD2 CASNERGGTQYF TGTGCCAGCAACGAGCGGGGGGGGACCCAGTACTTC
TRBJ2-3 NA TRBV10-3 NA CAIRSGTSTDTQYF TGTGCCATCAGGAGCGGAACTAGCACAGATACGCAGTATTTT
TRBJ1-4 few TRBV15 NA CATSRDHGRRKTNEKLFF TGTGCCACCAGCAGAGATCATGGCAGAAGGAAGACTAATGAAAAACTGTTTTTT
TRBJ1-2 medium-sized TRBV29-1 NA CSARLGANSPVNYGYTF TGCAGCGCTCGACTAGGCGCTAACTCTCCAGTTAACTATGGCTACACCTTC
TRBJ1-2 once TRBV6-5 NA CASGGGISYAYSF TGTGCCAGTGGAGGGGGAATCAGTTATGCCTACTCCTTC
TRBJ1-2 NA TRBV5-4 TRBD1 CASNHGQGGDYGYTF TGTGCCAGCAACCATGGACAGGGGGGCGACTATGGCTACACCTTC
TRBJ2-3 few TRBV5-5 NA CASSLEQQTDTQYF TGTGCCAGCAGCTTGGAGCAGCAAACAGATACGCAGTATTTT
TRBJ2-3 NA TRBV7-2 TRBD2 CASSPGTSISTDTQYF TGTGCCAGCAGCCCAGGGACTAGCATTAGCACAGATACGCAGTATTTT
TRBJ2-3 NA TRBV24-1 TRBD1 CATSEGDRGQTDTQYF TGTGCCACCAGCGAGGGGGACAGGGGGCAGACAGATACGCAGTATTTT
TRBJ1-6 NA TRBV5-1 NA CASSLVGGNSPLHF TGCGCCAGCAGCTTGGTGGGGGGCAATTCACCCCTCCACTTT
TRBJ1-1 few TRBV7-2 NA CASSSLENTEAFF TGTGCCAGCAGCTCCTTGGAGAACACTGAAGCTTTCTTT
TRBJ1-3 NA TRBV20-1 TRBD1 CSAREGQGFYGNTIYF TGCAGTGCTAGGGAGGGACAGGGGTTTTATGGAAACACCATATATTTT
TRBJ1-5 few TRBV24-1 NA CATRAGGSPNQPQHF TGTGCCACCAGAGCGGGAGGATCCCCTAATCAGCCCCAGCATTTT
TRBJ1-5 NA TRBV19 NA CASGSGGYSNQPQHF TGTGCCAGTGGGAGTGGGGGGTATAGCAATCAGCCCCAGCATTTT
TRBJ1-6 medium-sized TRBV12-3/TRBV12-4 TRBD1 CASRTGVGGNSPLHF TGTGCCAGCAGGACAGGGGTAGGGGGCAATTCACCCCTCCACTTT
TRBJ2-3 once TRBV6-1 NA CASNVELSTDTQYF TGTGCCAGCAACGTCGAACTTAGCACAGATACGCAGTATTTT
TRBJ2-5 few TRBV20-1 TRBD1 CSAEDRGKKETQYF TGCAGTGCTGAAGACAGGGGCAAAAAAGAGACCCAGTACTTC
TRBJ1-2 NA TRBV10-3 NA CAISDGDRTYGYTF TGTGCCATCAGTGATGGGGACCGAACCTATGGCTACACCTTC
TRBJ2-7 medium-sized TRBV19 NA CASSIWHRETLYEQYF TGTGCCAGTAGTATCTGGCACAGGGAGACTTTGTACGAGCAGTACTTC
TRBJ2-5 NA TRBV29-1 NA CSAGGVARGRETQYF TGCAGCGCCGGCGGGGTCGCCAGGGGAAGGGAGACCCAGTACTTC
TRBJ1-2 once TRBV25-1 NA CASSTKVAVYGYTF TGTGCCAGCAGTACTAAGGTGGCGGTCTATGGCTACACCTTC
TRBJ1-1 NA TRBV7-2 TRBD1 CASSLTTGSTKAFF TGTGCCAGCAGCTTAACGACAGGGTCCACTAAAGCTTTCTTT
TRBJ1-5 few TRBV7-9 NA CASTAEQEVNQPQHF TGTGCCAGCACCGCTGAACAGGAGGTCAATCAGCCCCAGCATTTT
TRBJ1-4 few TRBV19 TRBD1 CASSIWDRGLTNEKLFF TGTGCCAGTAGTATTTGGGATAGGGGGCTAACTAATGAAAAACTGTTTTTT
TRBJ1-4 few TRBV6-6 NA CASRNGQNYEKLFF TGTGCCAGCAGAAATGGACAGAATTATGAAAAACTGTTTTTT
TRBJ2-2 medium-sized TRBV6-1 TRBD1 CASSRTGRTGELFF TGTGCCAGCAGTAGGACAGGGCGGACCGGGGAGCTGTTTTTT
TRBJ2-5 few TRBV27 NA CASRGVQETQYF TGTGCCAGCAGGGGGGTCCAAGAGACCCAGTACTTC
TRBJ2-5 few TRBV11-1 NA CASSSRTAVGTQYF TGTGCCAGCAGCTCACGGACAGCCGTTGGGACCCAGTACTTC
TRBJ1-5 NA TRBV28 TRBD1 CASSFPDRAPDQPQHF TGTGCCAGCAGTTTCCCCGACAGGGCCCCCGATCAGCCCCAGCATTTT
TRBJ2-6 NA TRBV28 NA CATTGLGSGANVLTF TGTGCCACTACCGGTTTGGGCTCTGGGGCCAACGTCCTGACTTTC
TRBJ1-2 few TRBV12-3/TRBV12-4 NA CASSSMRQGGSNYGYTF TGTGCCAGCAGTTCGATGCGCCAGGGAGGGTCTAACTATGGCTACACCTTC
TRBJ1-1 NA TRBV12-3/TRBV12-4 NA CASSPTGYMNTEAFF TGTGCCAGCAGTCCAACAGGTTACATGAACACTGAAGCTTTCTTT
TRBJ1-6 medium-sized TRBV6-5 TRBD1 CASSYSPGQGRQNSPLHF TGTGCCAGCAGCTACTCTCCGGGACAGGGGCGGCAGAATTCACCCCTCCACTTT
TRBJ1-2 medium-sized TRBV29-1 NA CSVVITDYGYTF TGCAGCGTTGTTATCACGGACTATGGCTACACCTTC
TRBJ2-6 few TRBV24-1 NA CATSDTWSGANVLTF TGTGCCACCAGTGACACGTGGTCTGGGGCCAACGTCCTGACTTTC
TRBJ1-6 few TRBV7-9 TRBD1 CASSLTRGLEVALHF TGTGCCAGCAGCTTAACCAGGGGGCTTGAAGTAGCCCTCCACTTT
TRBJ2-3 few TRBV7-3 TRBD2 CASSRTSGGSTDTQYF TGTGCCAGCAGCCGGACTAGCGGGGGAAGCACAGATACGCAGTATTTT
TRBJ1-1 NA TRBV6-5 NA CATLANTEAFF TGTGCCACTCTAGCGAACACTGAAGCTTTCTTT